Following are 18 T cell receptor beta chains from one sample sequenced in a study of identical twins. MiXCR, applied by TCRdb to the 5' RACE reads, yields one record per CDR3 protein. The sample has about 220,000 distinct CDR3 sequences; 6.5% to 8.5% are singletons. These data were also filed under a second study, of yellow fever vaccine responses in identical twins.

The sample consisted of memory (CD45RO+) T cells sorted from blood. Receptors were obtained from a young woman in good health.

In this sample, this clonotype turned up a few times. This rearrangement joins TRBV20-1 to TRBJ1-4; D is perhaps TRBD1 (6 bases). This CDR3 spans 17 amino acids. Trimming shortened V by 3 bases and J by 6 bases, and 23 bases separated the two germline ends. From germline, CDR1 is DFQATT and CDR2 SNEGSKA (reference sequence). CDR3 in DNA: TGCAGTGCTAGGGGCTTTCCGGACAGTTTATCGTATGAAAAACTGTTTTTT. This codes for CSARGFPDSLSYEKLFF.

In its sample, this clonotype was seen many times. The rearrangement uses TRBV28 and TRBJ1-5, with TRBD1 identical over 11 bases. The CDR3 contains 15 residues. CDR1 is MDHEN and CDR2 is SYDVKM in the germline V gene. Trimming took 4 bases from V and 5 from J; bases not matched to a gene: 4. The CDR3 DNA is TGTGCCAGCAGTTATTCGGGACAGGGGGATCAGCCCCAGCATTTT. This encodes CASSYSGQGDQPQHF.

This clonotype was seen a handful of times. CDR3 sequence: CASSLGMIGQGARNEQYF. For the CDR3, the DNA is TGTGCCAGCAGCTTAGGTATGATCGGACAGGGGGCTAGGAACGAGCAGTACTTC. The V and J genes are TRBV11-2 and TRBJ2-7; 11 bases align to TRBD1. The CDR3 sequence is 18 residues long. Unmatched junction bases numbered 13, after V lost 1 base and J lost 5 bases. Germline-derived CDR1 and CDR2 are SGHAT and FQNNGV.

This clonotype was counted many times. The J gene is TRBJ2-7, the V gene TRBV7-9; 10 bases are a match to TRBD1. Germline CDR1 reads SEHNR; CDR2 reads FQNEAQ (reference sequence). The CDR3 has 17 amino acids. Trimming removed 5 bases from V and 7 bases from J; junction bases left unmatched: 17. The CDR3 protein is CASSPLGAGQGRREQYF. The CDR3, as DNA: TGTGCCAGCAGCCCCCTAGGCGCGGGACAGGGGAGGAGGGAGCAGTACTTC. Using reference TRBV7-9 and TRBJ2-7 for the parts outside the CDR3, the full variable domain is DTGVSQNPRHKITKRGQNVTFRCDPISEHNRLYWYRQTLGQGPEFLTYFQNEAQLEKSRLLSDRFSAERPKGSFSTLEIQRTEQGDSAMYLCASSPLGAGQGRREQYFGPGTRLTVT.

This clonotype has only a few counts. CDR3 nucleotides: TGTGCCACCAGTGTCCCTCCCCCTGGCGGGGAATACACCGGGGAGCTGTTTTTT. Encoded protein: CATSVPPPGGEYTGELFF. The rearrangement links TRBV24-1 to TRBJ2-2; D may be TRBD2 (6 bases). The length of the CDR3 is 18 residues. Germline V gives CDR1 KGHDR, CDR2 SFDVKD. Trimming took off 5 bases at V and 3 bases at J, with 21 bases between the two ends.

This clonotype was detected only a few times. The gene calls are TRBV10-3 and TRBJ2-5; TRBD2 is a possible D gene (6 bases). Trimming pared 0 bases from V and 7 bases from J, leaving 9 bases between. Germline assignment: CDR1 ENHRY and CDR2 SYGVKD. The CDR3 runs 13 residues. CDR3 nucleotide sequence: TGTGCCATCAGTGAGTCCGGAGGGTTGACCCAGTACTTC. Protein: CAISESGGLTQYF.

The chain uses TRBV2 and TRBJ2-1, with no clear D. Germline-derived CDR1 and CDR2 are SNHLY and FYNNEI. V was clipped by 5 bases and J by 2 bases, with 7 bases between them. The CDR3 has 13 amino acids. The DNA for the CDR3 is TGTGCCAGCAGTTTCAGAACCTACAATGAGCAGTTCTTC. It specifies CASSFRTYNEQFF.

This clonotype was recorded a few times. The chain links TRBV4-3 to TRBJ2-7; weak D call: TRBD2 (5 bases). V lost 0 bases and J 5 bases, leaving 17 bases between the germline ends. The CDR3 runs to 16 residues. Germline V gives CDR1 LGHNA, CDR2 YSLEER. This CDR3 is CASSQDPLGVTDEQYF. CDR3 nucleotides: TGCGCCAGCAGCCAAGACCCCCTCGGGGTCACGGACGAGCAGTACTTC.

The chain carries TRBV28 and TRBJ2-2; D is unclear. Trimming removed 5 bases at V and 4 bases at J, with 23 bases between. CDR1 MDHEN and CDR2 SYDVKM come from the germline V gene. The CDR3 has 18 residues. CDR3 nucleotide sequence: TGTGCCAGCAGTGTTACCCTCCTCCAGCGTGCGGTCACCGGGGAGCTGTTTTTT. Amino acid sequence: CASSVTLLQRAVTGELFF. Supplemented by reference TRBV28 and TRBJ2-2, the full variable domain reads DVKVTQSSRYLVKRTGEKVFLECVQDMDHENMFWYRQDPGLGLRLIYFSYDVKMKEKGDIPEGYSVSREKKERFSLILESASTNQTSMYLCASSVTLLQRAVTGELFFGEGSRLTVL.

This sequence joins TRBV20-1 and TRBJ1-5; weak D call: TRBD1 (6 bases). Trimming removed 3 bases from V and 7 bases from J, with 13 bases in between. The CDR3 covers 13 residues. In germline, CDR1 is DFQATT, CDR2 SNEGSKA (reference sequence). Here the CDR3 reads CSASTGMRQPQHF. CDR3 DNA: TGCAGTGCTAGCACAGGGATGAGGCAGCCCCAGCATTTT.

This clonotype has a handful of counts. The J gene is TRBJ2-1, the V gene TRBV20-1, with D perhaps matching TRBD1 (6 bases). Germline CDR1 DFQATT, CDR2 SNEGSKA (reference sequence). The V and J ends lost 3 bases and 6 bases respectively, with 24 bases between them. The CDR3 has 17 residues. CDR3 loop: CSARAAMGSGGLNEQFF. For the CDR3, the DNA is TGCAGTGCTAGGGCCGCGATGGGGAGTGGGGGCCTCAATGAGCAGTTCTTC.

In its sample, this clonotype was seen many times. The genes are TRBV12-3 or TRBV12-4 and TRBJ2-3; D ambiguous. V was shortened by 5 bases and J by 0 bases, with 12 bases between the two germline ends. This CDR3 is built from 15 residues. The CDR3 sequence: CASSTGRKSTDTQYF. CDR3 bases: TGTGCCAGCAGTACTGGACGAAAAAGCACAGATACGCAGTATTTT.

This clonotype was detected only a few times. The chain links TRBV20-1 to TRBJ2-1; 14 bases fit TRBD2. Looked up from germline, CDR1 is DFQATT and CDR2 is SNEGSKA (reference sequence). The CDR3 consists of 15 residues. V was pared by 2 bases and J by 10 bases, with 7 bases of the junction left unmatched. The CDR3 coding sequence is TGCAGTGCTAGAAAGGGACTAGCGGGAGAAAGAGAGCAGTTCTTC. Amino acids: CSARKGLAGEREQFF.

The V and J genes are TRBV7-9 and TRBJ2-6, with 7 bases fitting TRBD2. The CDR3 has 15 residues. Trimming cost V 5 bases and J 4 bases; bases outside gene matches: 5. CDR1 SEHNR and CDR2 FQNEAQ come from the germline V gene (reference sequence). The chain's CDR3 is CASSRRGVGANVLTF. The CDR3 DNA reads as TGTGCCAGCAGCCGACGGGGGGTGGGGGCCAACGTCCTGACTTTC.

A word on this clonotype: One base away lies a much larger clone, so this may be a sequencing read error. This chain links TRBV12-3 or TRBV12-4 with TRBJ2-5; possibly TRBD1 for D (6 bases). The CDR3 loop spans 17 amino acids. V was clipped by 6 bases and J by 3 bases, with 23 bases between them. This CDR3 is CASRLSNRVGSEETQYF. DNA for the CDR3: TGTGCCAGCAGATTATCTAACAGGGTTGGGTCCGAAGAGACCCAGTACTTC.

In this sample, this clonotype turned up a few times. CDR3 loop: CSARAPAASHNSPLHF. Here the CDR3 DNA reads TGCAGTGCTAGGGCCCCCGCGGCTTCCCATAATTCACCCCTCCACTTT. This chain uses TRBV20-1 with TRBJ1-6; no clear D. Germline V gives CDR1 DFQATT, CDR2 SNEGSKA (reference sequence). This CDR3 has 16 residues. Trimming shortened V by 3 bases and J by 5 bases, and 17 bases separated the two germline ends.

This clonotype was counted once. The V and J genes are TRBV7-9 and TRBJ2-5; D is perhaps TRBD2 (6 bases). Trimming removed 5 bases from V and 5 bases from J, with 15 bases in between. This CDR3 comprises 14 residues. Per the germline V gene, CDR1 is SEHNR and CDR2 is FQNEAQ (reference sequence). CDR3 sequence: CASSLIGLPETQYF. CDR3 nucleotides: TGTGCCAGCAGCCTGATCGGACTACCGGAGACCCAGTACTTC.

In this sample, this clonotype turned up many times. The V gene is TRBV7-2, the J gene TRBJ2-1; unclear D gene. In germline, CDR1 is SGHTA, CDR2 FQGNSA. With 5 bases removed from V and 2 bases from J, the gap between germline ends came to 7 bases. The CDR3 runs 13 residues. This chain's CDR3 is CASSLSPYNEQFF. In nucleotides, the CDR3 is TGTGCCAGCAGCCTCTCTCCCTACAATGAGCAGTTCTTC.